Below, 18 T cell receptor beta chains from the same sample are listed, as sequenced in a study of blood T cell repertoires in COVID-19. Using immunoSEQ multiplex PCR, the repertoire was profiled, and TCRdb retains in-frame clones only, with some absent. Of about 98,000 clones in the sample, 82% are singletons; the top ten hold more than 15%. Sequencing was carried out using peripheral blood. The receptors come from an elderly man with acute or convalescent COVID-19.

The chain couples TRBV6-5 to TRBJ1-5; no clear D. Germline assignment: CDR1 MNHEY and CDR2 SVGAGI. The CDR3 is 14 amino acids. V lost 7 bases and J lost 2, with 12 bases in between. The CDR3 region is CASIAGSGNQPQHF. The CDR3 DNA reads TGTGCCAGCATTGCGGGTTCTGGCAATCAGCCCCAGCATTTT.

The chain couples TRBV6-2 or TRBV6-3 to TRBJ2-3; the match to TRBD2 covers 8 bases. The CDR3 is 14 residues long. Trimming removed 5 bases from V and 5 bases from J; junction bases left unmatched: 6. Germline V CDR1 and CDR2: MNHEY, SVGEGT. DNA for the CDR3: TGTGCCAGCAGTGCGGGGGGATCGGGAGATACGCAGTATTTT. This translates into CASSAGGSGDTQYF.

The chain joins TRBV19 to TRBJ1-2, with TRBD1 matching over 8 bases. The germline V gene has CDR1 LNHDA and CDR2 SQIVND (reference sequence). The CDR3 has 15 residues. Trimming took 6 bases from V and 2 from J; bases not matched to a gene: 8. CDR3 nucleotide sequence: TGTGCCAGTAGGACGACTAGACAGGGGAACTATGGCTACACCTTC. The encoded protein is CASRTTRQGNYGYTF.

The V and J genes are TRBV7-2 and TRBJ1-6; possibly TRBD1 for D (5 bases). Trimming removed 5 bases at V and 9 bases at J, with 14 bases between. CDR1 and CDR2 (germline): SGHTA, FQGNSA. The CDR3 length is 14 residues. The CDR3 DNA follows: TGTGCCAGCAGCGGGGGACTATCTGGTTCACCCCTCCACTTT. Translating it yields CASSGGLSGSPLHF. Full variable domain (remainder filled in from reference TRBV7-2 and TRBJ1-6): GAGVSQSPSNKVTEKGKDVELRCDPISGHTALYWYRQSLGQGLEFLIYFQGNSAPDKSGLPSDRFSAERTGGSVSTLTIQRTQQEDSAVYLCASSGGLSGSPLHFGNGTRLTVT.

This clone has a count of ten or more. This sequence joins TRBV7-2 and TRBJ2-4, with TRBD1 matching 9 bases. Germline assignment: CDR1 SGHTA and CDR2 FQGNSA. The CDR3 has 15 amino acids. The V and J ends lost 1 base and 8 bases, in that order; junction bases with no gene match: 6. The CDR3 reads CASSLVSGQGDIQYF. The CDR3 DNA follows: TGTGCCAGCAGCTTAGTCTCGGGACAGGGTGACATTCAGTACTTC.

The chain joins TRBV29-1 to TRBJ2-7, with 7 nucleotides matching TRBD1. The germline gives CDR1 SQVTM, CDR2 ANQGSEA. The junction had 6 bases not matched to a gene; V was cut back by 7 bases and J by 0 bases. This CDR3 has 13 residues. The CDR3 bases are TGCAGCGGTATACAGGGGACCTCCTACGAGCAGTACTTC. Translating it yields CSGIQGTSYEQYF.

The chain couples TRBV9 to TRBJ1-2; no clear D. CDR1 is SGDLS and CDR2 is YYNGEE in the germline V gene. This CDR3 has 12 amino acids. V lost 0 bases and J 4 bases, leaving 4 bases between the germline ends. The chain's CDR3 is CASSVVGYGYTF. The CDR3 DNA follows: TGTGCCAGCAGCGTAGTCGGCTATGGCTACACCTTC.

The genes are TRBV18 and TRBJ2-7; 8 bases are a match to TRBD1. The V gene's germline CDR1 is KGHSH and CDR2 LQKENI. The CDR3 consists of 14 residues. The junction had 5 bases not matched to a gene; V was cut back by 5 bases and J by 2 bases. CDR3: CASSSGQGTYEQYF. DNA of the CDR3: TGTGCCAGCTCATCAGGACAGGGTACCTACGAGCAGTACTTC.

The rearrangement links TRBV6-7 to TRBJ1-2; D is undetermined. TRBV6-7 falls under the ORF class, with uncertain function. V dropped 2 bases and J dropped 8 bases, with 21 bases sitting between them. CDR3 length: 16 residues. DNA of the CDR3: TGTGCCAGCAGTTACGTAGCGGGAGAAGGAATGTACGGCTACACCTTC. Translation: CASSYVAGEGMYGYTF.

V gene TRBV2 combines with J gene TRBJ2-6, with D possibly matching TRBD1 (5 bases). With 6 bases removed from V and 0 bases from J, the gap between germline ends came to 9 bases. The length of the CDR3 is 15 residues. Germline V lookup: CDR1 SNHLY, CDR2 FYNNEI. CDR3 nucleotide sequence: TGTGCCAGCAGGACAGAATACTCTGGGGCCAACGTCCTGACTTTC. Translating it yields CASRTEYSGANVLTF.

V usage is TRBV5-1 and J usage is TRBJ2-5; possible D gene TRBD2, 7 bases. This CDR3 is 17 amino acids long. Germline CDR1 SGHRS, CDR2 YFSETQ. With 1 base removed from V and 3 bases from J, the gap between germline ends came to 19 bases. The CDR3 sequence is CASSLQGGARVEETQYF. DNA of the CDR3: TGCGCCAGCAGCTTGCAAGGGGGGGCGAGAGTGGAAGAGACCCAGTACTTC.

The gene calls are TRBV15 and TRBJ2-5; a possible D gene is TRBD2 (5 bases). Between the trimmed V and J ends, which lost 1 base and 7 bases, there was a span of 10 bases. The germline gives CDR1 LNHNV, CDR2 YYDKDF (reference sequence). This CDR3 contains 13 residues. CDR3 protein: CATSRGASGTQYF. CDR3 bases: TGTGCCACCAGCAGAGGTGCCAGCGGGACCCAGTACTTC.

This clone was seen more than once but under ten times. The CDR3 DNA follows: TGCAGTGCTAGAGATCAGGTGACCCAGTACTTC. Translating it yields CSARDQVTQYF. The chain carries TRBV20-1 and TRBJ2-5, with D uncertain. The germline V gene has CDR1 DFQATT and CDR2 SNEGSKA (reference sequence). V lost 0 bases to trimming and J lost 7 bases, with 6 bases between them. CDR3 length equals 11 residues.

The V gene is TRBV5-1, the J gene TRBJ1-2, with 7 bases that match TRBD1. Trimming at V came to 4 bases and at J to 5 bases, leaving 14 bases not matched to a gene. The CDR3 spans 16 residues. Germline CDR1 reads SGHRS; CDR2 reads YFSETQ. CDR3 DNA sequence: TGCGCCAGCAGCCCGGGAGGGGTCGGGACAGTGTATGGCTACACCTTC. Its translation: CASSPGGVGTVYGYTF.

The chain couples TRBV5-5 to TRBJ2-7, with a weak D call TRBD1 (5 bases). CDR3 length equals 17 residues. In germline, CDR1 is SGHKS, CDR2 YYEKEE (reference sequence). V was clipped by 6 bases and J by 3 bases, with 25 bases between them. This CDR3 reads CASTPIPWTSANYEQYF. In DNA form, the CDR3 reads TGTGCCAGCACACCAATACCCTGGACATCTGCCAACTACGAGCAGTACTTC.

This clone was counted between two and nine times. The chain is built from TRBV25-1 and TRBJ2-2; 7 bases align to TRBD1. The CDR3 loop spans 15 amino acids. V was clipped by 1 base and J by 4 bases; unmatched bases: 3. Germline CDR1 and CDR2: MGHDK and SYGVNS. The CDR3 reads CASSESAGGTGELFF. CDR3 in DNA: TGTGCCAGCAGTGAATCGGCAGGGGGCACCGGGGAGCTGTTTTTT.

The genes are TRBV5-5 and TRBJ1-2; D is unresolved. The CDR3 length is 13 residues. The V gene's germline CDR1 is SGHKS and CDR2 YYEKEE (reference sequence). In DNA, the CDR3 is TGTGCACACTCCAGGAAGGGAGGCTATGGCTACACCTTC. Encoded protein: CAHSRKGGYGYTF.

The rearrangement links TRBV19 to TRBJ2-5; D is perhaps TRBD2 (6 bases). Trimming took 5 bases from V and 1 from J, leaving 11 bases between them. Germline assignment: CDR1 LNHDA and CDR2 SQIVND (reference sequence). The CDR3 spans 14 residues. The CDR3 DNA is TGTGCCAGTAGTGAGGCGGGGCGCCAAGAGACCCAGTACTTC. Translating gives CASSEAGRQETQYF.